This is a list of T cell receptor beta chains from one sample in a study of blood T cell repertoires in COVID-19. Clones were read by immunoSEQ multiplex PCR, and TCRdb kept only the in-frame ones, dropping some. Seen here are about 200,000 clones, 75% to 90% observed once, and the top ten hold 2.2%. Sequences were obtained from peripheral blood. The receptors originated from a man aged 25-45 years who had recovered from COVID-19. Both conserved end residues are part of each CDR3. The D gene is left open where the match is weak. Size values are once, few and many counts, or a class for expanded clones, and some rows have none.

TRBD2,.,TRBJ2-1,TRBV29-1,TGCAGCGTTGTTGGCGGGGGAAATGAGCAGTTCTTC,CSVVGGGNEQFF
.,.,TRBJ2-7,TRBV18,TGTGCCAGCTCACCAGGGGGGGGCTACTACGAGCAGTACTTC,CASSPGGGYYEQYF
TRBD2,few,TRBJ2-5,TRBV4-2,TGTGCCAGCAGCCAAGATAACGCGGGGGGGTACCCAGAGACCCAGTACTTC,CASSQDNAGGYPETQYF
.,.,TRBJ2-1,TRBV6-5,TGTGCCAGCAGTTACTTGCCTAGAAGAAATGAGCAGTTCTTC,CASSYLPRRNEQFF
.,.,TRBJ2-2,TRBV24-1,TGTGCCACCGCCCCGAGGGGGATCAACACCGGGGAGCTGTTTTTT,CATAPRGINTGELFF
.,.,TRBJ1-6,TRBV6-5,TGTGCCAGCACCCGGAGCCCTAACCTCGGTTCACCCCTCCACTTT,CASTRSPNLGSPLHF
TRBD1,few,TRBJ2-7,TRBV7-9,TGTGCCAGCAGCCCTGGACAGGGGGCCGGAGGTGTTTACGAGCAGTACTTC,CASSPGQGAGGVYEQYF
.,.,TRBJ1-4,TRBV10-3,TGTGCCATCAGTGAGTCTGAGGACAGTGGGGAAAAACTGTTTTTT,CAISESEDSGEKLFF
.,.,TRBJ2-2,TRBV27,TGTGCCAGCAGTTTAATGACTTCTAGGTTCACCGGGGAGCTGTTTTTT,CASSLMTSRFTGELFF
TRBD2,.,TRBJ2-5,TRBV9,TGTGCCAGCAGCCTGCTAGCGGGGGACGGGGAGACCCAGTACTTC,CASSLLAGDGETQYF
.,.,TRBJ1-4,TRBV27,TGTGCCAGCAGTTTTGTTCTTAATGAAAAACTGTTTTTT,CASSFVLNEKLFF
.,.,TRBJ1-2,TRBV9,TGTGCCAGCAGCGTCGCAGGGCTGAACTATGGCTACACCTTC,CASSVAGLNYGYTF
.,.,TRBJ2-7,TRBV12-3/TRBV12-4,TGTGCCAGCAGGGGAGCGTGGAGCGAGCAGTACTTC,CASRGAWSEQYF
.,.,TRBJ1-1,TRBV5-1,TGCGCCAGCAGCTTGAGCCCGAACACTGAAGCTTTCTTT,CASSLSPNTEAFF
TRBD1,.,TRBJ1-2,TRBV6-5,TGTGCCAGCAACCAGGGGGCGTCGGATGGCTACACCTTC,CASNQGASDGYTF
TRBD2,.,TRBJ2-5,TRBV30,TGTGGGGGGACTAGCGGTGCGACCCAGTACTTC,CGGTSGATQYF
.,.,TRBJ1-4,TRBV27,TGTGCCAGCAGTCTTTCGGGCAGGGGAGTCGAAAAACTGTTTTTT,CASSLSGRGVEKLFF
TRBD1,.,TRBJ1-5,TRBV7-2,TGTGCCAGCAGCCTTATCGGACAGGGCACGGGAACCCAGCATTTT,CASSLIGQGTGTQHF
TRBD1,.,TRBJ1-2,TRBV10-3,TGTGCCACTACCCGGGACAGGGGGGCGCTTGGCTACACCTTC,CATTRDRGALGYTF
TRBD2,.,TRBJ2-1,TRBV5-6,TGTGCCAGCAGCCGTCTTAGCGGGGGGCGGAATGAGCAGTTCTTC,CASSRLSGGRNEQFF
.,.,TRBJ1-1,TRBV27,TGTGCCAGCAGTTTATCGGATTGGGGAGGGGAAGCTTTCTTT,CASSLSDWGGEAFF
TRBD1,.,TRBJ2-7,TRBV10-1,TGCGCCAGCATCGGGACAGGTCCTTTGTACGAGCAGTACTTC,CASIGTGPLYEQYF
TRBD1,.,TRBJ1-2,TRBV11-2,TGTGCCAGCACCTTAGACAGGGCCAACTATGGCTACACCTTC,CASTLDRANYGYTF
TRBD2,.,TRBJ2-1,TRBV6-2/TRBV6-3,TGTGCCAGCAGCCCTAGACTAGCGGGGGCCTCCAATGAGCAGTTCTTC,CASSPRLAGASNEQFF
.,.,TRBJ2-2,TRBV5-6,TGTGCCAGCAGCGTAACCGGGGAGCTGTTTTTT,CASSVTGELFF
TRBD1,.,TRBJ2-3,TRBV2,TGTGCCAGCAGGGCGGGACAGGGGCGCGCAGATACGCAGTATTTT,CASRAGQGRADTQYF
.,.,TRBJ2-7,TRBV11-2,TGTGCCAGCAGCCCCCTCGACGAGCAGTACTTC,CASSPLDEQYF
TRBD1,.,TRBJ1-2,TRBV27,TGTGCCAGCACCCTGAGGGCAGGGGGCTATAACTATGGCTACACCTTC,CASTLRAGGYNYGYTF
.,.,TRBJ1-2,TRBV7-9,TGTGCCAGCAGCCAAGGGGCGTATGGCTACACCTTC,CASSQGAYGYTF